This T cell receptor (beta chain) was retrieved from a study of shared clonotypes between healthy human individuals. On the study more broadly: Two female and a few male donors aged 18 to 49 were enrolled. Study-wide results and limits: Relative to their counterparts shared across all four donors, non-shared clonotypes exhibited diminished generation probabilities.

This clone is a singleton in its sample. Its cognate antigen is unknown. Other DNA sequences within the sample encode an identical CDR3. Some clones are missing from TCRdb's copy, which holds only in-frame ones; the method was immunoSEQ multiplex PCR. Among 950,000 to 1,300,000 clones listed, 70% to 80% were seen once. The length of the CDR3 is 13 residues. Trimming pared 3 bases from V and 1 base from J, leaving 6 bases between. The germline V gene has CDR1 SGHAT and CDR2 FQNNGV. This sequence originates from a man aged 18 to 30 in good health. What was sequenced was memory CD4+ T cells sorted from blood. Subset given: CD45RA-negative fraction. The J gene is TRBJ1-1, the V gene TRBV11-2; D is unclear. CDR3 protein: CASSFSRNTEAFF. The CDR3 bases are TGTGCCAGCAGCTTCTCTAGGAACACTGAAGCTTTCTTT.